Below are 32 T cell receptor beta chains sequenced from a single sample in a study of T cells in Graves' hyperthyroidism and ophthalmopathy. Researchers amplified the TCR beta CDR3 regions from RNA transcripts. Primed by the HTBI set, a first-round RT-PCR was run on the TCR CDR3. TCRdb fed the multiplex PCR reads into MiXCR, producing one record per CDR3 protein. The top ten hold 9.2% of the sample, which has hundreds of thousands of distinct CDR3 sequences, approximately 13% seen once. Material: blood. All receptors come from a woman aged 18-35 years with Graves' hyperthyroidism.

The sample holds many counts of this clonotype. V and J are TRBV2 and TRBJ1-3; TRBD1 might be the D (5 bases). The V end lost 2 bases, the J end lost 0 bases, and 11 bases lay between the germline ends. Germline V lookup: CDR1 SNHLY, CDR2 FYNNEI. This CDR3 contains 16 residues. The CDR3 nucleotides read TGTGCCAGCAGTGAAAACGTGGGGCGCTCTGGAAACACCATATATTTT. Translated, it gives CASSENVGRSGNTIYF.

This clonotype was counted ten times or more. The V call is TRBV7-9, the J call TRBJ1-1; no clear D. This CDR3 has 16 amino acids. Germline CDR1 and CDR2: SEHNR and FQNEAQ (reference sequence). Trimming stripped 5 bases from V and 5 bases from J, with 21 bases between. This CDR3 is CASSPRFLEVGTEAFF. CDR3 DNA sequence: TGTGCCAGCAGCCCACGTTTTTTGGAGGTAGGGACTGAAGCTTTCTTT.

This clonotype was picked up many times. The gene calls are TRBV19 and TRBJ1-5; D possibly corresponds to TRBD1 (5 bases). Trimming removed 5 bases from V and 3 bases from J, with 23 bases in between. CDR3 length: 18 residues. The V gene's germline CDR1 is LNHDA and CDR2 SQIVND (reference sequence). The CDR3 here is CASSDWGPLLPYNQPQHF. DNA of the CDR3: TGTGCCAGTAGTGACTGGGGCCCTCTCCTACCGTACAATCAGCCCCAGCATTTT.

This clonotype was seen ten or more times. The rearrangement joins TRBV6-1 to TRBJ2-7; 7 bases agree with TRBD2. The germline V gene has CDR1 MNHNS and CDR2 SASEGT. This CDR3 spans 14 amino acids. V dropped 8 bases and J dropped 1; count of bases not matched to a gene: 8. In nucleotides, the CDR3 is TGTGCCAGCCGGTCCGCGGGAGCGTCCTACGAGCAGTACTTC. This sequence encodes CASRSAGASYEQYF.

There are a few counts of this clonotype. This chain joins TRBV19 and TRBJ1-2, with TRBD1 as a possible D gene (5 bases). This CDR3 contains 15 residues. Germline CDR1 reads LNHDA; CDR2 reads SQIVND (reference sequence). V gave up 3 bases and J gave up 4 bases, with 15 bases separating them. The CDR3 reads CASSIPPSGGYGYTF. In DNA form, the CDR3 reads TGTGCCAGTAGTATTCCCCCTTCGGGGGGCTATGGCTACACCTTC.

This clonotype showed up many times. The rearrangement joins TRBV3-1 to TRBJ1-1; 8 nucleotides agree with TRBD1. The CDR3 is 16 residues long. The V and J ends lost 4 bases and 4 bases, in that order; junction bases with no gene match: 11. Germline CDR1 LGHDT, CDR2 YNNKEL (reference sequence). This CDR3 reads CASSRTFLTGGTEAFF. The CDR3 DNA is TGTGCCAGCAGCCGAACCTTCCTCACAGGGGGCACTGAAGCTTTCTTT.

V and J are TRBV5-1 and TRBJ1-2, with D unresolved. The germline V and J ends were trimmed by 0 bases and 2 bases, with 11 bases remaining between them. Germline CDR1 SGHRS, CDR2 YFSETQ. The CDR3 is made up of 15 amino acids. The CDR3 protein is CASSLAPGPNYGYTF. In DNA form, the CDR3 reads TGCGCCAGCAGCTTGGCCCCAGGCCCCAACTATGGCTACACCTTC. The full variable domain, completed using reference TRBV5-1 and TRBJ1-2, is KAGVTQTPRYLIKTRGQQVTLSCSPISGHRSVSWYQQTPGQGLQFLFEYFSETQRNKGNFPGRFSGRQFSNSRSEMNVSTLELGDSALYLCASSLAPGPNYGYTFGSGTRLTVV.

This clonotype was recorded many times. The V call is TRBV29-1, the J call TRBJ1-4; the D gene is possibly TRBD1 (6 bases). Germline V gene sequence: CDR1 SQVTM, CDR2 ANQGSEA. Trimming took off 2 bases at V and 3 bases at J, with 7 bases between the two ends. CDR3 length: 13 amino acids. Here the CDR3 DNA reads TGCAGCGTTGAAACAGGGTCTAATGAAAAACTGTTTTTT. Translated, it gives CSVETGSNEKLFF.

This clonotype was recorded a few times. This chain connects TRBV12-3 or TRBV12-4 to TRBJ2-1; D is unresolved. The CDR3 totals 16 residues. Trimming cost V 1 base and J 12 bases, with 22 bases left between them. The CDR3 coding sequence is TGTGCCAGCAGTTTAGGAAGACCGCTGGGTTGGGATGGGCAGTTCTTC. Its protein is CASSLGRPLGWDGQFF.

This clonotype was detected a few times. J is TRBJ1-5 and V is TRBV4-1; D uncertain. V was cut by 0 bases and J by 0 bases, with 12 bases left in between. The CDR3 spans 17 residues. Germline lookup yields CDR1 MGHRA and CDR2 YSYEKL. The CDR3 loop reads CASSQDSGGDSNQPQHF. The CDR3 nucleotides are TGCGCCAGCAGCCAAGATAGTGGCGGAGATAGCAATCAGCCCCAGCATTTT.

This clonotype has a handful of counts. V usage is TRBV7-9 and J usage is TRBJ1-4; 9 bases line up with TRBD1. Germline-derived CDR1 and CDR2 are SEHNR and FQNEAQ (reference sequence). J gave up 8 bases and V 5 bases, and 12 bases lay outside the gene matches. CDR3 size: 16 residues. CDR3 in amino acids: CASSVDSGTGWEKLFF. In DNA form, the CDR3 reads TGTGCCAGCAGCGTAGACTCCGGGACAGGGTGGGAAAAACTGTTTTTT.

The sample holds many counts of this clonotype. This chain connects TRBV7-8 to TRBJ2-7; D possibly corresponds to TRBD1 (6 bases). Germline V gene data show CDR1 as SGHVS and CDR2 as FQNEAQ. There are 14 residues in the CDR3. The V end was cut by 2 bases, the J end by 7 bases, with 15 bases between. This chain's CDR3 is CASSLTRGSGEQYF. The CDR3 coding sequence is TGTGCCAGCAGCTTAACTAGGGGGTCGGGGGAGCAGTACTTC.

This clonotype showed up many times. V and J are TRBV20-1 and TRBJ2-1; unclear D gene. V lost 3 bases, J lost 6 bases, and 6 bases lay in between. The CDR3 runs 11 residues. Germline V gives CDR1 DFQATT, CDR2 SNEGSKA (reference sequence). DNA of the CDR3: TGCAGTGCTAGTGTTCGCAATGAGCAGTTCTTC. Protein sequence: CSASVRNEQFF.

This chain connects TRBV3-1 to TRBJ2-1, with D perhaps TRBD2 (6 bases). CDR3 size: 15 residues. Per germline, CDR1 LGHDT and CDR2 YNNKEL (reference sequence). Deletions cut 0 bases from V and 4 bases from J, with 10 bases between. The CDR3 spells CASSQDPGVYNEQFF. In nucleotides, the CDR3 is TGTGCCAGCAGCCAAGATCCGGGAGTTTACAATGAGCAGTTCTTC.

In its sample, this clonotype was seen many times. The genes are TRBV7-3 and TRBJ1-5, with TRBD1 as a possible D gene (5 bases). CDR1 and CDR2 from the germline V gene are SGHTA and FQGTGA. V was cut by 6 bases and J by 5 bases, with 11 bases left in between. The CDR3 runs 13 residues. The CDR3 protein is CASSLGRDQPQHF. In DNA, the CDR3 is TGTGCCAGCAGTTTGGGCAGGGATCAGCCCCAGCATTTT.

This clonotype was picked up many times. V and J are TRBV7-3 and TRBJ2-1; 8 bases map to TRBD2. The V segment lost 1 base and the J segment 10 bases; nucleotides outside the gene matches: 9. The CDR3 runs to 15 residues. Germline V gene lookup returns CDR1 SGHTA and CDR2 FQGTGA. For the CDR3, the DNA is TGTGCCAGCAGCTTAAGAACTGCGGGGGGCGGCGAGCAGTTCTTC. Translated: CASSLRTAGGGEQFF.

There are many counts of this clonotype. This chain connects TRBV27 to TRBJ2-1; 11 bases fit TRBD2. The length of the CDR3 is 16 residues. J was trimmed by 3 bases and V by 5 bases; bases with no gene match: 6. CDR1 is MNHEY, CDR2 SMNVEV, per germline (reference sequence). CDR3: CASSHGLAGVYNEQFF. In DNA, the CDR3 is TGTGCCAGCAGTCATGGACTAGCGGGTGTCTACAATGAGCAGTTCTTC.

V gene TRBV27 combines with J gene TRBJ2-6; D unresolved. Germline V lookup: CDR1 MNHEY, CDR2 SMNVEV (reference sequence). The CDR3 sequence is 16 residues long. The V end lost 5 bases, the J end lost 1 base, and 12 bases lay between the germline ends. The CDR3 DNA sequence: TGTGCCAGCAGTAAAGATTTGATGTCTGGGGCCAACGTCCTGACTTTC. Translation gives CASSKDLMSGANVLTF.

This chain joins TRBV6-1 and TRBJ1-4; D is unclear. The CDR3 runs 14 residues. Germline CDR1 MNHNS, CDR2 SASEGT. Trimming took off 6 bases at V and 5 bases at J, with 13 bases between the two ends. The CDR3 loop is CASSPPGQNEKLFF. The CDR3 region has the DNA TGTGCCAGCAGCCCCCCAGGCCAGAATGAAAAACTGTTTTTT.

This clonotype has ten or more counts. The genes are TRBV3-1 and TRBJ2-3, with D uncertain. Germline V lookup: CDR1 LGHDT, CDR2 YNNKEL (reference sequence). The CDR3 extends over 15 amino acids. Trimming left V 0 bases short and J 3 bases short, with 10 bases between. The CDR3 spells CASSQERVSTDTQYF. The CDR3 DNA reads TGTGCCAGCAGCCAAGAAAGGGTTAGTACAGATACGCAGTATTTT.

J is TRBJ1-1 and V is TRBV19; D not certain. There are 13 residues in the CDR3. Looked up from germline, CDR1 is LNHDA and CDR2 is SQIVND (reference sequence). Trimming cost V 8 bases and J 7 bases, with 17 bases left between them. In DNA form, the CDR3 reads TGTGCCAGTGCACCGGGCCACGGGCTTGAAGCTTTCTTT. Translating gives CASAPGHGLEAFF. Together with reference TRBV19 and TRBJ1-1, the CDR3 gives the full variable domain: DGGITQSPKYLFRKEGQNVTLSCEQNLNHDAMYWYRQDPGQGLRLIYYSQIVNDFQKGDIAEGYSVSREKKESFPLTVTSAQKNPTAFYLCASAPGHGLEAFFGQGTRLTVV.

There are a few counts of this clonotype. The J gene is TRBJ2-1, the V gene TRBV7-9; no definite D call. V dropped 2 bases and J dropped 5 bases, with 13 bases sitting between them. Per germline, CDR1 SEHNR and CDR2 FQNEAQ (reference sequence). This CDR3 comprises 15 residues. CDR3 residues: CASSLSREFHNEQFF. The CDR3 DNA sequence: TGTGCCAGCAGCTTATCTCGAGAATTCCACAATGAGCAGTTCTTC.

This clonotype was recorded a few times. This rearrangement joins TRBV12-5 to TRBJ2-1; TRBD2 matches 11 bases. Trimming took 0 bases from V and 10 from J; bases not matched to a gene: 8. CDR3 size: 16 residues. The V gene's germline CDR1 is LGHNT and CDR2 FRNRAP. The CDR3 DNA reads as TGTGCTAGTGGTTTGGTTACTAGCGGGAGCCCACTCGAGCAGTTCTTC. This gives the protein CASGLVTSGSPLEQFF.

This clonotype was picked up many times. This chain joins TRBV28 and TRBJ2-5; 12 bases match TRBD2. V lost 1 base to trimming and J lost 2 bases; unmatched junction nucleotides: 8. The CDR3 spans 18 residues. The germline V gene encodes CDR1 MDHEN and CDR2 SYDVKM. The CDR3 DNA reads TGTGCCAGCAGTTTATTACTAGCGGGGGGCCCGTTACAAGAGACCCAGTACTTC. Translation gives CASSLLLAGGPLQETQYF. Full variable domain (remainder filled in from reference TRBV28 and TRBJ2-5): DVKVTQSSRYLVKRTGEKVFLECVQDMDHENMFWYRQDPGLGLRLIYFSYDVKMKEKGDIPEGYSVSREKKERFSLILESASTNQTSMYLCASSLLLAGGPLQETQYFGPGTRLLVL.

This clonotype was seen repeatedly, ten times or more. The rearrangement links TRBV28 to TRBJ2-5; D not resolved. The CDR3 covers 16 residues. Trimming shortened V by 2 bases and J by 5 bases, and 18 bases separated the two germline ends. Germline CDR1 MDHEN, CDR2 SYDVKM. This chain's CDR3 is CASSLEFQASGETQYF. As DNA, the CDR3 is TGTGCCAGCAGTTTAGAATTCCAGGCGAGTGGGGAGACCCAGTACTTC.

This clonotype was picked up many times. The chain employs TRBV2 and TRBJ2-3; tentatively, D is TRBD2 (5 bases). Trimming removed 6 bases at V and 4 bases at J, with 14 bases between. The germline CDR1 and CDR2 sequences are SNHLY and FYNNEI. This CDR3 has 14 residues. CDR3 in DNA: TGTGCCAGCAGGACGACGGAGGTCCCAGATACGCAGTATTTT. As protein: CASRTTEVPDTQYF.

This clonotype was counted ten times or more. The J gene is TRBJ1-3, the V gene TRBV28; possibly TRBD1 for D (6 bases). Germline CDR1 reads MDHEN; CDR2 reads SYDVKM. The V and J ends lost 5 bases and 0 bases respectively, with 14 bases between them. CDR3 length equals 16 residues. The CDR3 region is CASSPNRDLSGNTIYF. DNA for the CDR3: TGTGCCAGCAGTCCAAACAGGGATCTCTCTGGAAACACCATATATTTT.

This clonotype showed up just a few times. CDR3 nucleotide sequence: TGCAGTGCTAGAGACGCGACGGGGGGAGATCTCACCGGGGAGCTGTTTTTT. Translating gives CSARDATGGDLTGELFF. The V and J genes are TRBV20-1 and TRBJ2-2, with 7 bases matching TRBD2. The CDR3 spans 17 residues. The V and J ends lost 0 bases and 4 bases, in that order; junction bases with no gene match: 11. The germline V gene encodes CDR1 DFQATT and CDR2 SNEGSKA (reference sequence).

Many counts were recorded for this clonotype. The CDR3 spells CASSDREYTEAFF. For the CDR3, the DNA is TGTGCCAGCAGCGACAGGGAGTACACTGAAGCTTTCTTT. This chain joins TRBV25-1 and TRBJ1-1; 7 bases align to TRBD1. V was pared by 6 bases and J by 3 bases, with 4 bases of the junction left unmatched. CDR3 length: 13 amino acids. Germline loops: CDR1 MGHDK, CDR2 SYGVNS.

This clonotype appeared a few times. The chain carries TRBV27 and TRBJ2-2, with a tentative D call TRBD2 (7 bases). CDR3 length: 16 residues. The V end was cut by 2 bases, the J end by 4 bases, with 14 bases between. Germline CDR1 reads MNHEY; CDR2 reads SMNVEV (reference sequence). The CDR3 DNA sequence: TGTGCCAGCAGTTTAATCGGGGGGCCGGTCACCGGGGAGCTGTTTTTT. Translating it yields CASSLIGGPVTGELFF.

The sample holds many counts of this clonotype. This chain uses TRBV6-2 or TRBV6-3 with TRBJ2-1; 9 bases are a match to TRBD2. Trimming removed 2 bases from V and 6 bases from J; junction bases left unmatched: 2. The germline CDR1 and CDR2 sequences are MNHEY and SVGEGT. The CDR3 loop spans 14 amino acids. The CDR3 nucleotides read TGTGCCAGCAGTTACGCGGGAGGGAGCAATGAGCAGTTCTTC. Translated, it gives CASSYAGGSNEQFF.

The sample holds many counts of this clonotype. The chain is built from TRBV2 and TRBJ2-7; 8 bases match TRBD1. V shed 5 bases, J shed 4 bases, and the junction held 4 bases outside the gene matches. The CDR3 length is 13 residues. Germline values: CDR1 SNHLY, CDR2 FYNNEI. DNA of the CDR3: TGTGCCAGCAGTACAGGGGGTGGTTACGAGCAGTACTTC. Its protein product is CASSTGGGYEQYF.